The source of this T cell receptor (beta chain) is a study of T cell responses to AZD1222 COVID-19 vaccine. Findings and limits, study-wide: Nearly half of spike-specific TCRs reportedly target unmutated variant regions.

Only in-frame clones appear in the TCRdb table, and some are missing; sequencing was by immunoSEQ multiplex PCR. Among roughly 120,000 clones listed, approximately 92% were seen once. CDR3 size: 13 residues. The V gene's germline CDR1 is GTSNPN and CDR2 SVGIG (reference sequence). V lost 0 bases, J lost 8 bases, and 10 bases lay in between. Of note for this clone: Its matching antigen is unknown.

The sequencing here drew on peripheral blood, taken 28 days after the second dose of the MenACWY control vaccine. This TCR was recovered from an adult who received the MenACWY meningococcal vaccine as a control. The chain is built from TRBV30 and TRBJ1-4; D unresolved. CDR3 loop: CAWSVRFGEKLFF. The DNA of the CDR3 is TGTGCCTGGAGTGTACGATTCGGCGAAAAACTGTTTTTT.